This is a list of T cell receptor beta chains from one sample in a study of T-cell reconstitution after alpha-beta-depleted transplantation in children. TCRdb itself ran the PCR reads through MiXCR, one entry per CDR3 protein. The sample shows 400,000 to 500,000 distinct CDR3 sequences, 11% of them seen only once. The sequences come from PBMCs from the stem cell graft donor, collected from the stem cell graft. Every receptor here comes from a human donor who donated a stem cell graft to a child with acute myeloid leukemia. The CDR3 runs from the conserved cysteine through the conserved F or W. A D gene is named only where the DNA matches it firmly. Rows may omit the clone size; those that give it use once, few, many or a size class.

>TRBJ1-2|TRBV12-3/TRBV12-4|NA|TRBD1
TGTGCCAGCAGTTTAGGTGGGACAGGTTCTATAGGTGGCTACACCTTC
CASSLGGTGSIGGYTF
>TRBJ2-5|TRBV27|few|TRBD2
TGTGCCAGCAGTTTATCACTCGGGGGGTGGGAGACCCAGTACTTC
CASSLSLGGWETQYF
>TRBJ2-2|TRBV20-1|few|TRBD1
TGCAGTGCTCACAGGGGTTTAGGCGGGGAGCTGTTTTTT
CSAHRGLGGELFF
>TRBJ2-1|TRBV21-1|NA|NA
TGTGCCAGCAGCAGTCATAGGACCCACAATGAGCAGTTCTTC
CASSSHRTHNEQFF
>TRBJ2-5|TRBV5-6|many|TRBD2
TGTGCCAGCAGCTTGGGGCTAGCGGGGGGAACAGAGACCCAGTACTTC
CASSLGLAGGTETQYF
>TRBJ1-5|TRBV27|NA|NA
TGTGCCAGCAGTTTCCAGGGACAGCCCCAGCATTTT
CASSFQGQPQHF
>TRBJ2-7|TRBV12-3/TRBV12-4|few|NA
TGTGCCAGCAGGATCACAGGGCTCGACGAGCAGTACTTC
CASRITGLDEQYF
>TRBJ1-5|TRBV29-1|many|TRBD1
TGCAGCGTCCAGGGGGGTTTCGGCAATCAGCCCCAGCATTTT
CSVQGGFGNQPQHF
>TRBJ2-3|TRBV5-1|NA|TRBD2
TGCGCCAGCAGCATAGCGGGGGACACAGATACGCAGTATTTT
CASSIAGDTDTQYF
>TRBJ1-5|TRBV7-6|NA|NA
TGTGCCAGCAGCTTAGCGGAGGGCAATCAGCCCCAGCATTTT
CASSLAEGNQPQHF
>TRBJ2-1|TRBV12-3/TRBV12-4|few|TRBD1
TGTGCCAGCAGTTTAGCACAGGGGGACGAGCAGTTCTTC
CASSLAQGDEQFF
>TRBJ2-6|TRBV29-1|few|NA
TGCAGCGTGGAGAACTCTGGGGCCAACGTCCTGACTTTC
CSVENSGANVLTF
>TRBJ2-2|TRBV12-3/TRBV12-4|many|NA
TGTGCCAGCACCAGAACCGGGGAGCTGTTTTTT
CASTRTGELFF
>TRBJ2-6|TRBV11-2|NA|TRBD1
TGTGCCAGCAGCTTTAGAGGGGCCAGGGGGAGCTCTGGGGCCAACGGCCTGACTTTC
CASSFRGARGSSGANGLTF
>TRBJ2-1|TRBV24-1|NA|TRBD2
TGTGCCACCAGTGCTAGCGGGAGGTCCTACAATGAGCAGTTCTTC
CATSASGRSYNEQFF
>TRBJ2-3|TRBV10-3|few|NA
TGTGCCATAGATAGGGGGTACGGCACAGATACGCAGTATTTT
CAIDRGYGTDTQYF
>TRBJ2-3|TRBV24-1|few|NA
TGTGCCACCAGTGACATGGGAGATACGCAGTATTTT
CATSDMGDTQYF
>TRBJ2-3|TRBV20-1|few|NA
TGCAGTGCTAGAGGTTCGAGTTCCCGGCGGGCCACAGATACGCAGTATTTT
CSARGSSSRRATDTQYF
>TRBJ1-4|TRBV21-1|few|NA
TGTGCCAGCAGCCCTGAGTACTCAGGGGGCACTACTAATGAAAAACTGTTTTTT
CASSPEYSGGTTNEKLFF
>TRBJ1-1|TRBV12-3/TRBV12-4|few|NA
TGTGCCAGCAGTCGGGTTGCCACTGAAGCTTTCTTT
CASSRVATEAFF
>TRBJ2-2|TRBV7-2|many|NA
TGTGCCAGCAGGCAGCTACCGAACACCGGGGAGCTGTTTTTT
CASRQLPNTGELFF
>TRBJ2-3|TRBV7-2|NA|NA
TGTGCCAGCAGCCCCCAAGGGGGGAGGACAGATACGCAGTATTTT
CASSPQGGRTDTQYF
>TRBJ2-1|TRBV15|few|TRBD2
TGTGCCACCAGCGGAGGACTAGCGGAAAATGAGCAGTTCTTC
CATSGGLAENEQFF
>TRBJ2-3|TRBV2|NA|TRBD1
TGTGCCAGCGGGGGACAGGGGTTTTCAGATACGCAGTATTTT
CASGGQGFSDTQYF
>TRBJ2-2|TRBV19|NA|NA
TGTGCCAGTAGTCACGAGCCCCCGTCAAGATACACCGGGGGGCTGTTTTTT
CASSHEPPSRYTGGLFF
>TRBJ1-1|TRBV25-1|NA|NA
TGTGCCAGCAGTCCTGGGACGGAGAGCGAAGCTTTCTTT
CASSPGTESEAFF
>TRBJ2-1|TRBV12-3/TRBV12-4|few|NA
TGTGCCAGCAGTTTTACTAGCCCAAACAATGAGCAGTTCTTC
CASSFTSPNNEQFF
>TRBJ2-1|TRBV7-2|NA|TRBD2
TGTGCCAGCAGCCCCCAGGGGACTAGCGGGAGTGATGAGCAGTTCTTC
CASSPQGTSGSDEQFF
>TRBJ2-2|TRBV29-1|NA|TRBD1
TGCAGCGCCGAAGACAGGGACACCGGGGAGCTGTTTTTT
CSAEDRDTGELFF
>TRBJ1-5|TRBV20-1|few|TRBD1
TGCAGTGCTAGAGAGAGCGGGACAGGGCTCCTTAGCAATCAGCCCCAGCATTTT
CSARESGTGLLSNQPQHF
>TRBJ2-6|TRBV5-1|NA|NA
TGCGCCAGCAGCTTGGCCCCACCGGGTCGGGGGCGAGGAGGGGCCAACGTCCTGACTTTC
CASSLAPPGRGRGGANVLTF
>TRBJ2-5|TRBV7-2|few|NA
TGTGCCAGCAGCTCCCGAGGGGGGCTAGCGGAGGAGACCCAGTACTTC
CASSSRGGLAEETQYF
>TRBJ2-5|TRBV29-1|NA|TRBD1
TGCAGCGTTGCGGGACAGGGCTTCGAGACCCAGTACTTC
CSVAGQGFETQYF
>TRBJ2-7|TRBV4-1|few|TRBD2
TGCGCCAGCAGCCGGCGACTAGCGGATTCCTACGAGCAGTACTTC
CASSRRLADSYEQYF
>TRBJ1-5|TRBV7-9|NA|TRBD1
TGTGCCAGCAGCTCCGACAGGGGTCATCAGCCCCAGCATTTT
CASSSDRGHQPQHF
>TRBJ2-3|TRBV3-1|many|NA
TGTGCCAGCAGCCAACTAGGGGCAGATACGCAGTATTTT
CASSQLGADTQYF
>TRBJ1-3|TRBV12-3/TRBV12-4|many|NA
TGTGCCACTAAGTCAGGGTCTGGAAACACCATATATTTT
CATKSGSGNTIYF
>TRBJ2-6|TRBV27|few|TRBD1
TGTGCCAGCAGCCCCACTCCATGGACAGGGGCAGGGGCCAACGTCCTGACTTTC
CASSPTPWTGAGANVLTF
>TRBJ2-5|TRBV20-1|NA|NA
TGCAGTGCTAGAGAGACCAGGACTCCTCAAGAGACCCAGTACTTC
CSARETRTPQETQYF
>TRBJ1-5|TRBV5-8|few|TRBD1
TGTGCCAGCAGCCCCCGGACAGGGTGGACTCAGCCCCAGCATTTT
CASSPRTGWTQPQHF
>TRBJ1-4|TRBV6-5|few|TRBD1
TGTGCCAGCAGTTACTCAGTCGTAAGGACAGGGAGGGGTGAAAAACTGTTTTTT
CASSYSVVRTGRGEKLFF
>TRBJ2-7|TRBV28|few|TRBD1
TGTGCCAGCAACCCGGGACAGGGTCAAGACTACGAGCAGTACTTC
CASNPGQGQDYEQYF
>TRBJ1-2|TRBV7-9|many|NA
TGTGCCAGCAGCTTCGATACAGATAACTATGGCTACACCTTC
CASSFDTDNYGYTF
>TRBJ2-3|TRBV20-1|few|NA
TGCAGTGCCCAGGACAGAGGGGGGGATACGCAGTATTTT
CSAQDRGGDTQYF
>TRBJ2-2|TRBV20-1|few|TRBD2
TGCAGTGCTAGGGTAGCGGGAGGGCATGTCGACACCGGGGAGCTGTTTTTT
CSARVAGGHVDTGELFF
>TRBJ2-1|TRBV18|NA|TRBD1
TGTGCCAGCTCACCACCGAGCGGACAGGACAATGAGCAGTTCTTC
CASSPPSGQDNEQFF
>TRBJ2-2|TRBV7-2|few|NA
TGTGCCAGCAGCTCTAGAGGGGGGACGAACACCGGGGAGCTGTTTTTT
CASSSRGGTNTGELFF
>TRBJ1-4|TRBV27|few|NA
TGTGCCAGCAGGTACAGTGGAACTAATGAAAAACTGTTTTTT
CASRYSGTNEKLFF
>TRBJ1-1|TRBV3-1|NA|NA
TGTGCCAGCAGCGCACTAGGGGGGTTGACTGAAGCTTTCTTT
CASSALGGLTEAFF
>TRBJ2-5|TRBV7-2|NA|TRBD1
TGTGCCAGCAGGGACACAGGGGCCTTTGGGACCCAGTACTTC
CASRDTGAFGTQYF
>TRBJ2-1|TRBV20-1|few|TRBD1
TGCAGTGCTAGTAGACACAGGGGTTTGGATGAGCAGTTCTTC
CSASRHRGLDEQFF
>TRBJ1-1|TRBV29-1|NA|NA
TGCAGCGTTGAGGCGGGTGGACGAGCTGAACCTTTCTTT
CSVEAGGRAEPFF
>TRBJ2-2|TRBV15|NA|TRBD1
TGTGCCACCGGGGACAGCTCGAACACCGGGGAGCTGTTTTTT
CATGDSSNTGELFF
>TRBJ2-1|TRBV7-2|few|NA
TGTGCCAGCAGCTCCCACAGGAATGAGCAGTTCTTC
CASSSHRNEQFF
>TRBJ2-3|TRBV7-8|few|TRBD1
TGTGCCAGCAGCGTGGACAGGGTTGCAGATACGCAGTATTTT
CASSVDRVADTQYF
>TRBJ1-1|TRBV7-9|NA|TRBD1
TGTGCCAGCAGCCCGGACAGGGAGACGGGGATCACTGAAGCTTTCTTT
CASSPDRETGITEAFF
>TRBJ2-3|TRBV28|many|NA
TGTGCCAGCAGTTCCCGGACCTTAGAGGGCCTACTGGGTACGCAGTATTTT
CASSSRTLEGLLGTQYF
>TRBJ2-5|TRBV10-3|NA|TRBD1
TGTGCCACCAACCGACAGGGGGAAGAGACCCAGTACTTC
CATNRQGEETQYF
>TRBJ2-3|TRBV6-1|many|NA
TGTGCCAGCAGTGAAATCGGAGGGGCAGATACGCAGTATTTT
CASSEIGGADTQYF